The clone carrying this T cell receptor (beta chain) was seen more than once but under ten times. Its antigen is still unknown. This entry is derived from a study of OX40 agonist ivuxolimab in advanced cancers. The wider study: The group had a mean age of 60 years, ranged from roughly 20 to 79, and was 80% to 90% male. Two cutaneous melanoma patients and one hepatocellular carcinoma patient, three in all, had partial responses.

Study-wide results and limits: The work left the antigen specificity of expanded peripheral T cells undetermined.

Germline loops: CDR1 LNHDA, CDR2 SQIVND (reference sequence). The J segment lost 3 bases and the V segment lost 5 bases, leaving 7 bases of the junction unmatched. The CDR3 contains 15 residues. Using immunoSEQ multiplex PCR, the repertoire was profiled, and TCRdb retains in-frame clones only, with some absent. The sample includes about 50,000 clones, about 89% of them seen just once. This rearrangement joins TRBV19 to TRBJ2-7, with 10 bases identical to TRBD2. Sequencing was performed on CD4+ or CD8+ T cells sorted from blood, taken in a trial of the OX40 agonist ivuxolimab. The source of this sequence is an adult with an advanced solid tumor such as melanoma, head and neck, liver or kidney cancer. CDR3 coding DNA: TGTGCCAGTAGTCGGGCGTCTAGCGGGGGCTACGAGCAGTACTTC. This encodes CASSRASSGGYEQYF.